The sequence of this T cell receptor beta chain was determined in a study of blood T cell repertoires in COVID-19. Study members were between roughly 18 and 100 years old and lived in 24 US regions. Participant-reported clinical history was the basis for cohort assignment. With 5 bases removed from V and 2 bases from J, the gap between germline ends came to 16 bases. Germline loops: CDR1 LNHDA, CDR2 SQIVND (reference sequence). CDR3 length: 16 residues. The method was immunoSEQ multiplex PCR; TCRdb's version includes in-frame clones alone and lacks a portion of them. The sample has more than 300,000 clones, roughly 90% seen once.

Source material: PBMCs or T cells enriched from blood (not recorded which). The source of this sequence is a woman in her 30s who had been exposed to COVID-19. The rearrangement joins TRBV19 to TRBJ2-1, with a possible D match to TRBD1 (8 bases). The CDR3 DNA is TGTGCCAGTAGTCTCTACACAGGGGGGGCCTACAATGAGCAGTTCTTC. As protein: CASSLYTGGAYNEQFF.